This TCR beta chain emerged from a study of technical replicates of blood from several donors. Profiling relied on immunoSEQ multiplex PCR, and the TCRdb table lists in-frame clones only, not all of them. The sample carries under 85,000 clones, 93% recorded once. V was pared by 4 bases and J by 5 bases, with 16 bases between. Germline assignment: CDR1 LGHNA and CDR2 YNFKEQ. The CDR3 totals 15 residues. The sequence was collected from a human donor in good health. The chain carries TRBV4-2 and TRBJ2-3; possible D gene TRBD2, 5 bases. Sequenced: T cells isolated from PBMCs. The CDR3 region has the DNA TGTGCCAGCAGCCCCCGATCGTCCGGACTAGATACGCAGTATTTT. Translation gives CASSPRSSGLDTQYF.